The 18 T cell receptor beta chains in this list originate from one sample, sequenced in a study of blood T cells in healthy people across ages. A second PCR, run for roughly 7 to 11 cycles, used a sample-barcoded 5' primer plus a J-beta primer mix. From the 5' RACE reads, TCRdb called clonotypes with MiXCR, one entry per CDR3 protein. This table holds about 1.8 million distinct CDR3 sequences, around half found once. Source material: blood. These receptors all come from a woman aged 35 to 49 in good health.

The chain joins TRBV11-3 to TRBJ2-1, with 10 bases that match TRBD2. Germline CDR1 and CDR2: SGHNT and YENEEA. The CDR3 has 15 amino acids. With V trimmed by 4 bases and J by 5 bases, 5 bases remained unmatched. CDR3 coding DNA: TGTGCCAGCAGCTCCGCACTAGCGGGGAACAATGAGCAGTTCTTC. Its translation: CASSSALAGNNEQFF.

The V gene is TRBV6-2 or TRBV6-3, the J gene TRBJ2-1; tentative D call: TRBD1 (6 bases). There are 16 residues in the CDR3. CDR1 and CDR2 from the germline V gene are MNHEY and SVGEGT. V lost 6 bases, J lost 0 bases, and 15 bases lay in between. CDR3 sequence (DNA): TGTGCCAGCAGGGGCAGGGGAAGGGGCTCCTACAATGAGCAGTTCTTC. Its translation is CASRGRGRGSYNEQFF.

This clonotype was counted only a few times. The chain employs TRBV29-1 and TRBJ1-2; D perhaps matches TRBD1 (5 bases). Trimming took 4 bases from V and 7 from J, leaving 10 bases between them. The CDR3 runs 11 residues. CDR1 is SQVTM, CDR2 ANQGSEA, per germline. Here the CDR3 reads CSVVTGGGYTF. CDR3 in DNA: TGCAGCGTTGTGACGGGGGGTGGCTACACCTTC.

This chain links TRBV29-1 with TRBJ1-2; 8 bases align to TRBD1. The V and J ends lost 3 bases and 4 bases, in that order; junction bases with no gene match: 13. This CDR3 spans 16 amino acids. The V gene's germline CDR1 is SQVTM and CDR2 ANQGSEA. CDR3 sequence: CSVDGTGEEGLYGYTF. CDR3 bases: TGCAGCGTTGATGGGACAGGCGAGGAGGGGCTCTATGGCTACACCTTC.

V is TRBV11-1 and J is TRBJ2-5; 7 bases match TRBD2. The CDR3 is made up of 15 amino acids. The V gene end was trimmed by 4 bases and the J gene end by 3 bases; junction bases not matched to a gene: 8. Germline lookup yields CDR1 SGHAT and CDR2 FQDESV (reference sequence). As DNA, the CDR3 is TGTGCCAGCAGCTCCGTTGGACTAGAGGAAGAGACCCAGTACTTC. This sequence encodes CASSSVGLEEETQYF.

The chain recombines TRBV9 with TRBJ2-2, with TRBD2 identical over 8 bases. This CDR3 contains 13 residues. Germline V gene data show CDR1 as SGDLS and CDR2 as YYNGEE. Trimming took 7 bases from V and 5 from J; bases not matched to a gene: 4. The CDR3 DNA reads TGTGCCAGCGAAAGCGGGAGTACCGGGGAGCTGTTTTTT. Its translation: CASESGSTGELFF.

This clonotype was counted only a few times. The chain uses TRBV20-1 and TRBJ1-2; no clear D. The ends were cut back, 6 bases at V and 5 bases at J, with 19 bases in the middle. The CDR3 is 14 amino acids. Germline CDR1 is DFQATT and CDR2 is SNEGSKA (reference sequence). The CDR3 reads CSARKSEALYGYTF. DNA for the CDR3: TGCAGTGCCAGAAAGTCTGAGGCCCTATATGGCTACACCTTC.

This clonotype was found once. V gene TRBV7-2 combines with J gene TRBJ2-5, with D unresolved. The V end was cut by 5 bases, the J end by 5 bases, with 9 bases between. The CDR3 is made up of 12 amino acids. The germline V gene has CDR1 SGHTA and CDR2 FQGNSA. CDR3 in DNA: TGTGCCAGCAGCCCCTTAGATGAGACCCAGTACTTC. Encoded protein: CASSPLDETQYF.

The rearrangement uses TRBV27 and TRBJ2-5; 8 nucleotides line up with TRBD2. J was trimmed by 0 bases and V by 4 bases; bases with no gene match: 7. The CDR3 is 16 residues long. Germline CDR1 and CDR2: MNHEY and SMNVEV (reference sequence). This CDR3 reads CASSSAGGPYQETQYF. The CDR3 nucleotides are TGTGCCAGCAGTTCCGCGGGGGGCCCCTACCAAGAGACCCAGTACTTC.

This clonotype was seen more than once but under ten times. The J gene is TRBJ2-3, the V gene TRBV20-1; 10 bases are a match to TRBD2. Losses at the gene ends were 0 bases for V and 0 bases for J; bases not matched to a gene: 12. The germline gives CDR1 DFQATT, CDR2 SNEGSKA (reference sequence). This CDR3 spans 19 amino acids. CDR3 sequence: CSARDTAGGQIGSTDTQYF. For the CDR3, the DNA is TGCAGTGCTAGAGATACAGCGGGGGGGCAGATAGGGAGCACAGATACGCAGTATTTT.

The table lists this clonotype with a few counts. This chain uses TRBV9 with TRBJ2-5; D perhaps matches TRBD1 (5 bases). The CDR3 sequence is 14 residues long. Trimming cost V 3 bases and J 4 bases, with 13 bases left between them. CDR1 SGDLS and CDR2 YYNGEE come from the germline V gene. The CDR3 region is CASSATGVVETQYF. The CDR3 bases are TGTGCCAGCAGCGCAACAGGTGTGGTAGAGACCCAGTACTTC.

This chain joins TRBV7-9 and TRBJ1-5, with D perhaps matching TRBD1 (6 bases). The CDR3 contains 16 residues. Trimming stripped 1 base from V and 0 bases from J, with 10 bases between. Germline V gene sequence: CDR1 SEHNR, CDR2 FQNEAQ (reference sequence). The CDR3 loop reads CASSLVTGYSNQPQHF. Here the CDR3 DNA reads TGTGCCAGCAGCTTAGTTACAGGGTATAGCAATCAGCCCCAGCATTTT.

The chain has TRBV9 and TRBJ2-3; D gene ambiguous. Trimming pared 3 bases from V and 5 bases from J, leaving 10 bases between. Germline V gene data show CDR1 as SGDLS and CDR2 as YYNGEE. The CDR3 consists of 13 residues. CDR3 nucleotides: TGTGCCAGCAGCGGTAGTTTTGAAGATACGCAGTATTTT. As protein: CASSGSFEDTQYF. The whole variable domain, remainder taken from reference TRBV9 and TRBJ2-3, is DSGVTQTPKHLITATGQRVTLRCSPRSGDLSVYWYQQSLDQGLQFLIQYYNGEERAKGNILERFSAQQFPDLHSELNLSSLELGDSALYFCASSGSFEDTQYFGPGTRLTVL.

Many counts were recorded for this clonotype. The chain combines TRBV4-1 with TRBJ2-5, with D possibly TRBD1 on 5 matching bases. The V and J ends lost 1 base and 1 base respectively, with 10 bases between them. The CDR3 sequence is 15 residues long. Germline V gives CDR1 MGHRA, CDR2 YSYEKL. The CDR3: CASSQGIGVQETQYF. DNA of the CDR3: TGCGCCAGCAGCCAAGGTATAGGGGTCCAAGAGACCCAGTACTTC.

This clonotype was seen just once. The J gene is TRBJ2-5, the V gene TRBV28; possibly TRBD1 or TRBD2 for D (7 bases each). The germline gives CDR1 MDHEN, CDR2 SYDVKM. The CDR3 contains 14 residues. V dropped 7 bases and J dropped 4 bases, with 16 bases sitting between them. CDR3 loop: CASKGGGWIETQYF. The CDR3 DNA reads as TGTGCCAGCAAGGGAGGGGGCTGGATAGAGACCCAGTACTTC.

The gene calls are TRBV29-1 and TRBJ2-5; 7 bases are shared with TRBD2. This CDR3 is built from 14 residues. V shed 8 bases, J shed 4 bases, and the junction held 13 bases outside the gene matches. Germline V gene data show CDR1 as SQVTM and CDR2 as ANQGSEA. The CDR3 nucleotides are TGCAGCTTCTTAGGGGCGGGGGTTGGAGAGACCCAGTACTTC. Protein product: CSFLGAGVGETQYF. Variable domain in full (rest from reference TRBV29-1 and TRBJ2-5): SAVISQKPSRDICQRGTSLTIQCQVDSQVTMMFWYRQQPGQSLTLIATANQGSEATYESGFVIDKFPISRPNLTFSTLTVSNMSPEDSSIYLCSFLGAGVGETQYFGPGTRLLVL.

In its sample, this clonotype was seen once. This sequence joins TRBV7-6 and TRBJ2-7; D tentatively reads TRBD1 or TRBD2 (5 bases each). Germline CDR1 SGHVS, CDR2 FNYEAQ. The CDR3 is 14 residues long. The V and J ends lost 8 bases and 3 bases respectively, with 17 bases between them. CDR3: CASRLGADSYEQYF. DNA for the CDR3: TGTGCCAGCCGGCTCGGGGCTGATAGCTACGAGCAGTACTTC.

This sequence joins TRBV7-2 and TRBJ1-5, with D tentatively TRBD1 (5 bases). Germline CDR1 reads SGHTA; CDR2 reads FQGNSA. The CDR3 loop spans 16 amino acids. V dropped 2 bases and J dropped 0 bases, with 11 bases sitting between them. The CDR3 coding sequence is TGTGCCAGCAGCTTATCCGGGGCTCATAGCAATCAGCCCCAGCATTTT. Encoded protein: CASSLSGAHSNQPQHF.